One sample yielded the 18 T cell receptor beta chains listed below, sequenced in a study of blood T cell repertoires in COVID-19. This table comes from immunoSEQ multiplex PCR, and its TCRdb copy is limited to in-frame clones, with some not included. The sample has roughly 200,000 clones; about four fifths are singletons. The material sequenced was peripheral blood. The receptors come from a man in his sixties or seventies with active or convalescent COVID-19.

The rearrangement uses TRBV7-9 and TRBJ2-3; D not certain. Germline CDR1 reads SEHNR; CDR2 reads FQNEAQ (reference sequence). Trimming took off 8 bases at V and 4 bases at J, with 10 bases between the two ends. The CDR3 spans 12 residues. CDR3 DNA: TGTGCCAGCTCAGGTTCCGCAGATACGCAGTATTTT. It translates to CASSGSADTQYF.

V gene TRBV6-5 combines with J gene TRBJ1-2, with 7 bases matching TRBD1. Germline CDR1 MNHEY, CDR2 SVGAGI. With 6 bases clipped from V and 1 base from J, the junction kept 8 bases outside the gene matches. CDR3 length equals 15 residues. The CDR3 sequence is CASSPGTALNYGYTF. The CDR3 bases are TGTGCCAGCAGCCCCGGGACAGCACTTAACTATGGCTACACCTTC.

This clone was found a few times. The gene calls are TRBV18 and TRBJ1-1; TRBD1 matches 9 bases. The CDR3 extends over 18 amino acids. Germline CDR1 reads KGHSH; CDR2 reads LQKENI. After removal of 0 bases from V and 4 bases from J, the junction contained 12 bases not matched to a gene. CDR3 protein: CASSPPPGAGQGRTEAFF. The DNA of the CDR3 is TGTGCCAGCTCACCACCACCAGGAGCGGGACAGGGACGCACTGAAGCTTTCTTT.

This clone has a single count. This sequence joins TRBV30 and TRBJ1-2, with TRBD1 matching 8 bases. The CDR3 is 14 amino acids. Germline lookup yields CDR1 GTSNPN and CDR2 SVGIG (reference sequence). V trimming: 4 bases; J trimming: 1 base; junction bases outside the gene matches: 5. The CDR3 DNA is TGTGCCTGGACCCAGGGGGCGCTTAACTATGGCTACACCTTC. Encoded protein: CAWTQGALNYGYTF.

CDR3 loop: CASSPYGRIYEQYF. In nucleotides, the CDR3 is TGTGCCAGCAGTCCCTATGGCAGGATCTACGAGCAGTACTTC. The chain is built from TRBV28 and TRBJ2-7, with D uncertain. V shed 5 bases and J shed 3 bases, with 14 bases lying between them. Germline values: CDR1 MDHEN, CDR2 SYDVKM. The CDR3 totals 14 residues. Combining the CDR3 with reference TRBV28 and TRBJ2-7 gives the whole variable domain DVKVTQSSRYLVKRTGEKVFLECVQDMDHENMFWYRQDPGLGLRLIYFSYDVKMKEKGDIPEGYSVSREKKERFSLILESASTNQTSMYLCASSPYGRIYEQYFGPGTRLTVT.

The gene calls are TRBV7-2 and TRBJ2-1, with 11 nucleotides matching TRBD1. V shed 3 bases, J shed 3 bases, and the junction held 4 bases outside the gene matches. Germline assignment: CDR1 SGHTA and CDR2 FQGNSA. The CDR3 spans 16 residues. CDR3 in amino acids: CASSLRGTGGYNEQFF. CDR3 bases: TGTGCCAGCAGCTTGAGAGGGACAGGGGGCTACAATGAGCAGTTCTTC.

This clone came up a few times. This chain uses TRBV5-1 with TRBJ1-2; a weak D match, TRBD1 (5 bases). The V end was cut by 5 bases, the J end by 8 bases, with 13 bases between. CDR3 length equals 12 residues. Germline-derived CDR1 and CDR2 are SGHRS and YFSETQ. For the CDR3, the DNA is TGCGCCAGCAGTTACGACAGCAGCGGCTACACCTTC. Translated, it gives CASSYDSSGYTF.

The CDR3 region has the DNA TGTGCCAGCTCAGCCCAGGGTGCCTACGAGCAGTACTTC. It yields the protein CASSAQGAYEQYF. The chain recombines TRBV18 with TRBJ2-7; D is possibly TRBD1 (5 bases). With 5 bases removed from V and 2 bases from J, the gap between germline ends came to 10 bases. There are 13 residues in the CDR3. Germline V gives CDR1 KGHSH, CDR2 LQKENI.

The chain recombines TRBV11-2 with TRBJ2-3; perhaps TRBD2 as D (7 bases). The ends were cut back, 11 bases at V and 5 bases at J, with 17 bases in the middle. CDR3 length equals 13 residues. CDR1 SGHAT and CDR2 FQNNGV come from the germline V gene. The CDR3 sequence: CACDRWGGDTQYF. The DNA of the CDR3 is TGTGCCTGTGACAGGTGGGGGGGAGATACGCAGTATTTT.

The chain recombines TRBV30 with TRBJ1-2; a possible D gene is TRBD1 (6 bases). The CDR3 covers 14 residues. Trimming stripped 5 bases from V and 4 bases from J, with 17 bases between. Germline V gene lookup returns CDR1 GTSNPN and CDR2 SVGIG (reference sequence). The CDR3 here is CAWPQGRRVYGYTF. The CDR3 DNA reads as TGTGCCTGGCCTCAGGGGCGACGAGTCTATGGCTACACCTTC.

The J gene is TRBJ2-7, the V gene TRBV6-6; TRBD1 matches 10 bases. The germline V gene encodes CDR1 MNHNY and CDR2 SVGAGI (reference sequence). V lost 4 bases to trimming and J lost 2 bases; unmatched junction nucleotides: 2. This CDR3 has 14 residues. The CDR3 here is CASSSGQGTYEQYF. CDR3 nucleotide sequence: TGTGCCAGCAGTTCGGGACAGGGGACCTACGAGCAGTACTTC.

The chain is built from TRBV11-2 and TRBJ1-2; D is unresolved. The CDR3 sequence is 13 residues long. Germline assignment: CDR1 SGHAT and CDR2 FQNNGV. The V end lost 3 bases, the J end lost 0 bases, and 5 bases lay between the germline ends. The CDR3 DNA sequence: TGTGCCAGCAGCTTTCCAACTAACTATGGCTACACCTTC. It encodes CASSFPTNYGYTF.

This clone was found a few times. J is TRBJ1-5 and V is TRBV6-1; TRBD1 matches 7 bases. CDR1 is MNHNS, CDR2 SASEGT, per germline. J lost 4 bases, V lost 1 base, and 4 bases had no gene match. This CDR3 has 15 amino acids. CDR3 sequence reads: CASSEVGQVNQPQHF. Here the CDR3 DNA reads TGTGCCAGCAGTGAAGTAGGACAGGTAAATCAGCCCCAGCATTTT.

The V call is TRBV4-2, the J call TRBJ2-2, with a possible D match to TRBD1 (5 bases). The CDR3 spans 16 residues. Germline CDR1 reads LGHNA; CDR2 reads YNFKEQ. V lost 5 bases, J lost 4 bases, and 17 bases lay in between. CDR3 loop: CASSKVSEQGTGELFF. CDR3 bases: TGTGCCAGCAGCAAAGTGTCCGAGCAGGGCACCGGGGAGCTGTTTTTT.

Turning to this clone: Within the sample, other DNA sequences also encode this same CDR3. This rearrangement joins TRBV19 to TRBJ1-4; D is unresolved. This CDR3 region has 12 residues. Germline lookup yields CDR1 LNHDA and CDR2 SQIVND (reference sequence). V was shortened by 5 bases and J by 8 bases, with 9 bases between the two germline ends. CDR3 in amino acids: CASSGPGEKLFF. CDR3 sequence (DNA): TGTGCCAGTAGTGGCCCGGGAGAAAAACTGTTTTTT.

The CDR3 DNA follows: TGTGCCAGCAGCTTAGTTCGCGGGTTCACTGAAGCTTTCTTT. Translated, it gives CASSLVRGFTEAFF. The chain has TRBV11-2 and TRBJ1-1; no clear D gene. The germline V gene has CDR1 SGHAT and CDR2 FQNNGV. V lost 1 base, J lost 4 bases, and 10 bases lay in between. This CDR3 is built from 14 residues.

The rearrangement uses TRBV6-1 and TRBJ2-5; TRBD1 agrees at 10 bases. The CDR3 runs 17 residues. The V gene's germline CDR1 is MNHNS and CDR2 SASEGT. After removal of 3 bases from V and 4 bases from J, the junction contained 11 bases not matched to a gene. The CDR3 region is CASSDSIRDRGGETQYF. The CDR3 nucleotides read TGTGCCAGCAGTGATTCGATCCGGGACAGGGGAGGAGAGACCCAGTACTTC.

The chain uses TRBV7-8 and TRBJ2-2; 12 bases line up with TRBD2. With V trimmed by 5 bases and J by 7 bases, 8 bases remained unmatched. This CDR3 comprises 16 residues. Germline values: CDR1 SGHVS, CDR2 FQNEAQ. The CDR3 nucleotides read TGTGCCAGCAGCCCTAGGACTAGCGGGAATCTCGGGGAGCTGTTTTTT. Translating gives CASSPRTSGNLGELFF. Supplemented by reference TRBV7-8 and TRBJ2-2, the full variable domain reads GAGVSQSPRYKVAKRGQDVALRCDPISGHVSLFWYQQALGQGPEFLTYFQNEAQLDKSGLPSDRFFAERPEGSVSTLKIQRTQQEDSAVYLCASSPRTSGNLGELFFGEGSRLTVL.